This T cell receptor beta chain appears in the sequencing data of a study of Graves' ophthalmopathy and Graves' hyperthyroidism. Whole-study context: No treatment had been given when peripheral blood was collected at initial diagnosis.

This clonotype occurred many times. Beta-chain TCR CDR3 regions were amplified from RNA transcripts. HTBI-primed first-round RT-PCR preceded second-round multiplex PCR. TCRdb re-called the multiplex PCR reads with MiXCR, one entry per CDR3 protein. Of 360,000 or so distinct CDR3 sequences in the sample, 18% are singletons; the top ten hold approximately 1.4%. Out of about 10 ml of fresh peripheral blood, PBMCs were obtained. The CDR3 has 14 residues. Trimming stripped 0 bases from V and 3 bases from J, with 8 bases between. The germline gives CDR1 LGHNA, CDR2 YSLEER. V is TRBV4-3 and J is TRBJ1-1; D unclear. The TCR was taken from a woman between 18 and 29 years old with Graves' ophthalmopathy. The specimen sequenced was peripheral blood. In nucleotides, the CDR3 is TGCGCCAGCAGCCAAGATGGGGAGGACACTGAAGCTTTCTTT. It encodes CASSQDGEDTEAFF.